The entry below gives a single T cell receptor (beta chain) sequence along with its context. This sample was included in a study of blood T cell repertoires in COVID-19. For the study at large: Acute and convalescent COVID-19 specimens originated in the United States, Italy and Spain.

The CDR3 extends over 16 amino acids. CDR1 and CDR2 from the germline V gene are SGHNT and YENEEA. Trimming pared 6 bases from V and 6 bases from J, leaving 21 bases between. The method was immunoSEQ multiplex PCR; TCRdb's version includes in-frame clones alone and lacks a portion of them. The table shows 20,000 to 25,000 clones, with roughly 80% occurring only once. This rearrangement joins TRBV11-3 to TRBJ2-1; no clear D gene. The sequence came from a man aged 70 or older with acute or convalescent COVID-19. The sample was peripheral blood. CDR3 in amino acids: CASSSVPVAVVNEQFF. The CDR3 DNA reads TGTGCCAGCAGTTCTGTTCCGGTGGCGGTTGTCAATGAGCAGTTCTTC.